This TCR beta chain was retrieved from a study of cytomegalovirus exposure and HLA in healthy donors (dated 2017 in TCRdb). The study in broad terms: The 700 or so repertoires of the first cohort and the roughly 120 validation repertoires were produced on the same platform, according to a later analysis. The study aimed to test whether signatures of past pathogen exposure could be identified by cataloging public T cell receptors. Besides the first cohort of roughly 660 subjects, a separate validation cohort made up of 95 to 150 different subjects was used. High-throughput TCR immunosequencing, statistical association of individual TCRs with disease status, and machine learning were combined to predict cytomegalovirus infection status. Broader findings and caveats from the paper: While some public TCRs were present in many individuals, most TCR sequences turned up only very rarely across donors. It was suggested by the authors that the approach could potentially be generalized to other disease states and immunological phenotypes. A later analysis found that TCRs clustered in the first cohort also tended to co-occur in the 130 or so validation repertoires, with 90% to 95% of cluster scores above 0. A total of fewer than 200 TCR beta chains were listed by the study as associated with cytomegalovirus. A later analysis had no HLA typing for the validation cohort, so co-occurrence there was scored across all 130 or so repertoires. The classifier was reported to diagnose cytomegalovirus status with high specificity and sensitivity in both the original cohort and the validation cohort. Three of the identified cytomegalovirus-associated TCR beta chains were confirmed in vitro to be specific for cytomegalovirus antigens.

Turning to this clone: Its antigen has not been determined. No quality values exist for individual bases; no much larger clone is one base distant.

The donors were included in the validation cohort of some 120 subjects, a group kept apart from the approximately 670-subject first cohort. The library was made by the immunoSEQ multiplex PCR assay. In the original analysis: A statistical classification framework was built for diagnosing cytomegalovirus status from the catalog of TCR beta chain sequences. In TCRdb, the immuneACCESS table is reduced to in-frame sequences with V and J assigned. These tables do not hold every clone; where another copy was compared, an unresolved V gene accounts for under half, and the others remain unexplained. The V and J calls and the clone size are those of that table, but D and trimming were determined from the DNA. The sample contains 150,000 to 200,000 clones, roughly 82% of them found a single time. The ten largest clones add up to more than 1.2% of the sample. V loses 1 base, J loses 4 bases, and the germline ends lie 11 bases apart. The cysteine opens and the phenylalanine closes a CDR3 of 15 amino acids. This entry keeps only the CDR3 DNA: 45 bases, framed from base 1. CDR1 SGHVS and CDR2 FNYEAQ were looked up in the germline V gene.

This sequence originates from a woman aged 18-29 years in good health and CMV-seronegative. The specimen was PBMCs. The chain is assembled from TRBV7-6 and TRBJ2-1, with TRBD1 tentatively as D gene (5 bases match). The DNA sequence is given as TGTGCCAGCAGCTTAGGACAGCCGCTTTACAATGAGCAGTTCTTC. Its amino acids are CASSLGQPLYNEQFF.